A single sample is the source of the 12 T cell receptor beta chains below, sequenced in a study of T cells in narcolepsy. Clones were read by immunoSEQ multiplex PCR, and TCRdb kept only the in-frame ones, dropping some. The sample lists about 40,000 clones, approximately 88% occurring once. Material for sequencing was CD45RA- memory CD4+ T cells from PBMCs. The source of these receptors is a human donor with narcolepsy.

The chain joins TRBV4-2 to TRBJ1-1; 7 nucleotides agree with TRBD1. Trimming removed 3 bases from V and 11 bases from J; junction bases left unmatched: 3. The V gene's germline CDR1 is LGHNA and CDR2 YNFKEQ. CDR3 length: 11 amino acids. In nucleotides, the CDR3 is TGTGCCAGCAGCCAGGGACAGCGGGCTTTCTTT. Protein: CASSQGQRAFF.

This clone was observed a few times. As DNA, the CDR3 is TGTGCCAGCAGTTTTGCCGGACGCACTGAAGCTTTCTTT. Its protein product is CASSFAGRTEAFF. V usage is TRBV7-9 and J usage is TRBJ1-1; unclear D gene. This CDR3 has 13 residues. Trimming took off 6 bases at V and 4 bases at J, with 12 bases between the two ends. The germline gives CDR1 SEHNR, CDR2 FQNEAQ (reference sequence).

This chain links TRBV18 with TRBJ2-5; D gene unclear. The V and J ends lost 3 bases and 6 bases respectively, with 20 bases between them. This CDR3 spans 16 amino acids. The germline V gene has CDR1 KGHSH and CDR2 LQKENI. DNA of the CDR3: TGTGCCAGCTCACCCTCCGGGCAAGGCGTGGTAAAGACCCAGTACTTC. Its translation is CASSPSGQGVVKTQYF.

The chain links TRBV28 to TRBJ1-2; no definite D call. There are 10 residues in the CDR3. The V gene lost 5 bases and the J gene lost 5 bases, with 3 bases spanning the gap. Germline assignment: CDR1 MDHEN and CDR2 SYDVKM. In DNA form, the CDR3 reads TGTGCCAGCAGTCAATATGGCTACACCTTC. Protein product: CASSQYGYTF.

CDR3 loop: CASSQSRDRSPSASNQPQHF. The CDR3 DNA is TGCGCCAGCAGTCAATCTAGGGACAGGTCGCCTTCGGCTAGCAATCAGCCCCAGCATTTT. The gene calls are TRBV23-1 and TRBJ1-5; 8 bases match TRBD1. TRBV23-1 is flagged as an ORF with uncertain function. The CDR3 consists of 20 residues. The junction had 13 bases not matched to a gene; V was cut back by 0 bases and J by 0 bases.

The V gene is TRBV7-3, the J gene TRBJ1-1, with D maybe TRBD1 (5 bases). V was trimmed by 2 bases and J by 6 bases, leaving 16 bases between them. The CDR3 runs to 15 residues. Per germline, CDR1 SGHTA and CDR2 FQGTGA. CDR3 bases: TGTGCCAGCAGCTTAGGGTGGGGGAGCAGCTCTGAAGCTTTCTTT. It encodes CASSLGWGSSSEAFF.

The gene calls are TRBV28 and TRBJ1-2, with D perhaps TRBD1 (6 bases). Germline-derived CDR1 and CDR2 are MDHEN and SYDVKM. Trimming took off 2 bases at V and 2 bases at J, with 6 bases between the two ends. This CDR3 is 13 amino acids long. The CDR3 region has the DNA TGTGCCAGCAGTTTACAGGGGAACTATGGCTACACCTTC. Encoded protein: CASSLQGNYGYTF.

The CDR3 coding sequence is TGTGCCAGCAGCTCCAAAGGCGACATGGCCTACGAGCAGTACTTC. This translates into CASSSKGDMAYEQYF. This sequence joins TRBV7-9 and TRBJ2-7; D is ambiguous. Between the trimmed V and J ends, which lost 4 bases and 2 bases, there was a span of 15 bases. The CDR3 is 15 residues long. Germline V gene lookup returns CDR1 SEHNR and CDR2 FQNEAQ (reference sequence).

The chain recombines TRBV28 with TRBJ2-1; the match to TRBD2 covers 10 bases. This CDR3 spans 15 amino acids. In germline, CDR1 is MDHEN, CDR2 SYDVKM. V shed 5 bases, J shed 4 bases, and the junction held 5 bases outside the gene matches. The CDR3 region has the DNA TGTGCCAGCAGTGTGAGCGGGGGGGCGTACAATGAGCAGTTCTTC. It codes for CASSVSGGAYNEQFF.

CDR3 sequence (DNA): TGTGCCAGTAGTGTTACTAGCGGGAGATACAATGAGCAGTTCTTC. It is translated as CASSVTSGRYNEQFF. The V call is TRBV19, the J call TRBJ2-1; 11 bases are shared with TRBD2. J was trimmed by 4 bases and V by 5 bases; bases with no gene match: 4. The CDR3 has 15 residues. Looked up from germline, CDR1 is LNHDA and CDR2 is SQIVND (reference sequence).

This sequence joins TRBV7-9 and TRBJ2-5, with a tentative D call TRBD2 (7 bases). V lost 3 bases and J lost 7, with 18 bases in between. The CDR3 has 15 residues. The germline gives CDR1 SEHNR, CDR2 FQNEAQ (reference sequence). The CDR3 bases are TGTGCCAGCAGCTTTGGGGGGGCCCGGAGCGGGACCCAGTACTTC. It translates to CASSFGGARSGTQYF.

J is TRBJ2-7 and V is TRBV7-2; D call uncertain. Germline V gives CDR1 SGHTA, CDR2 FQGNSA. The CDR3 is 15 amino acids. V lost 1 base and J 3 bases, leaving 13 bases between the germline ends. CDR3 coding DNA: TGTGCCAGCAGCTTAGTGGGTAACGCCGACTACGAGCAGTACTTC. Translation gives CASSLVGNADYEQYF.